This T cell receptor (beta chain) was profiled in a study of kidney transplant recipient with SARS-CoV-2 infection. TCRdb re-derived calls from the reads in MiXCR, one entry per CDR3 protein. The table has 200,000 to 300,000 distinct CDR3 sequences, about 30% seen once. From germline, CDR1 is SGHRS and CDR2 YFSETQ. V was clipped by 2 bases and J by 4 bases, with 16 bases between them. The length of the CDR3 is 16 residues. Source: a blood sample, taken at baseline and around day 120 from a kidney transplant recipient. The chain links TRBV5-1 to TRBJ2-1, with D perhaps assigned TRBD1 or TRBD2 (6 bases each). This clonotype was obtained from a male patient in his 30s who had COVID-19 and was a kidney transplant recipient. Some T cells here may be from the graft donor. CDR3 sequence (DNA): TGCGCCAGCAGCTTTCTCGTCGGGGGCTTGTACAATGAGCAGTTCTTC. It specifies CASSFLVGGLYNEQFF.